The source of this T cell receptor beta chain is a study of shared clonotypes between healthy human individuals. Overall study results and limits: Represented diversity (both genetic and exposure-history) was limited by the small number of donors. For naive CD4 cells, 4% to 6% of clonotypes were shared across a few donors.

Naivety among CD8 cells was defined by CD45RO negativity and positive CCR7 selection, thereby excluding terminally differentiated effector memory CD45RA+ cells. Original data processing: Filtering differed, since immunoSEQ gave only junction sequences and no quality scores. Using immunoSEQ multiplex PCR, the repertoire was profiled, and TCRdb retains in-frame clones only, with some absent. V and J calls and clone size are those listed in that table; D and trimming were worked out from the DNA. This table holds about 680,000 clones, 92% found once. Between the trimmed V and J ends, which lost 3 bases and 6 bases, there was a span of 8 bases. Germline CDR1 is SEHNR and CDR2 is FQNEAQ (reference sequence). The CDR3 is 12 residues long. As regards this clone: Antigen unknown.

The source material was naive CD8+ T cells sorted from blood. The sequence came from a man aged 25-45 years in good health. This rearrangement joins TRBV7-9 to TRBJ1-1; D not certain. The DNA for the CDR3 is TGTGCCAGCAGCTTCCTAGAGGCTGAAGCTTTCTTT. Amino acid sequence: CASSFLEAEAFF.